This entry is about one TCR beta chain. Its antigen is not identified. V was pared by 6 bases and J by 5 bases, with 10 bases of the junction left unmatched. Germline V gene data show CDR1 as MNHNS and CDR2 as SASEGT. The CDR3 spans 16 residues. The data stem from a study of T-cell reconstitution after alpha-beta-depleted transplantation in children. Researchers prepared the TCRbeta library using unique molecular identifiers, the study reports. TCRdb reprocessed the PCR reads via MiXCR and lists one record per CDR3 protein. Seen here are about 830,000 distinct CDR3 sequences, about 16% observed once, and the top ten hold under 6%. Whole-study findings and limits: T-cell numbers and diversity one year post-transplant derived largely from freshly generated T cells. By about two months after transplant, alpha-beta T cells reportedly arose from several hundred graft clones that had expanded.

The rearrangement uses TRBV6-1 and TRBJ2-7, with 13 positions matching TRBD2. The clonotype comes from a male patient younger than 18 who had a stem cell transplant for acute lymphoblastic leukemia, so the T cells may come from the graft donor. Sequencing was performed on PBMCs, mostly from graft donor cells, taken 360 days after TCRalphabeta/CD19-depleted stem cell transplant. CDR3 region: CASRARTSGSGHEQYF. The CDR3 region has the DNA TGTGCCAGCAGAGCCCGGACTAGCGGGAGTGGCCACGAGCAGTACTTC.